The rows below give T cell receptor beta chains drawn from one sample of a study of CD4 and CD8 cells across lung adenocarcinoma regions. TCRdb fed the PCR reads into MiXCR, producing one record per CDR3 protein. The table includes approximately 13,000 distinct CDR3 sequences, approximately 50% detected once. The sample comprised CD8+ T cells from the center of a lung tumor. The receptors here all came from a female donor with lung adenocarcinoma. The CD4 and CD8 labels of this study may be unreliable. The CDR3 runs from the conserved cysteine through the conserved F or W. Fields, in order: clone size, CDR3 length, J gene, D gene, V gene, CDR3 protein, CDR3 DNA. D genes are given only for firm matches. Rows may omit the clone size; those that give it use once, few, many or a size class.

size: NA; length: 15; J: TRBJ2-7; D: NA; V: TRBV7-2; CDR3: CASSLDGGAYNEQYF; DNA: TGTGCCAGCAGCTTAGATGGCGGGGCCTACAATGAGCAGTACTTC
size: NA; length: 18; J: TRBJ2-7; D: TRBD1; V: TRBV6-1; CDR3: CASSERASGTGSSYEQYF; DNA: TGTGCCAGCAGTGAAAGGGCCTCCGGGACAGGGAGCTCCTACGAGCAGTACTTC
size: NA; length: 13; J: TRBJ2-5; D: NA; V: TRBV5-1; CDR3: CASRNGIQETQYF; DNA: TGCGCCAGCAGGAACGGGATCCAAGAGACCCAGTACTTC
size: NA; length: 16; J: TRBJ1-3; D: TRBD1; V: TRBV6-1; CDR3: CASRVQPGQGKNTIYF; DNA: TGTGCCAGCAGGGTCCAACCGGGACAGGGGAAAAACACCATATATTTT
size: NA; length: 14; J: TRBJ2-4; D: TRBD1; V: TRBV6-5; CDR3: CASGYTGTDLGQYF; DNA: TGTGCCAGCGGTTACACCGGGACAGATCTTGGTCAGTACTTC
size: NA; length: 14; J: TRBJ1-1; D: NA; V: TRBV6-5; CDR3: CASSYYGESTEAFF; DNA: TGTGCCAGCAGTTACTACGGGGAGAGCACTGAAGCTTTCTTT
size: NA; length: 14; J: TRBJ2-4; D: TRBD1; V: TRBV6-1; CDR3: CASSKGDSQNIQYF; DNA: TGTGCCAGCAGTAAGGGGGACAGCCAAAACATTCAGTACTTC
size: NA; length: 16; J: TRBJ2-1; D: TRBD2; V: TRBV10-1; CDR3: CASSGQRGGSYNEQLF; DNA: TGCGCCAGCAGTGGACAGCGGGGGGGTTCCTACAATGAGCAGTTATTC
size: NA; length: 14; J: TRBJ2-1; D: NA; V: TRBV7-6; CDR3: CASSLARVANEQFF; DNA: TGTGCCAGCAGCTTAGCGAGAGTGGCCAATGAGCAGTTCTTC
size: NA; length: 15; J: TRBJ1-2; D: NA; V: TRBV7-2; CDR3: CASSLVVRDSYGYTF; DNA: TGTGCCAGCAGCTTAGTTGTCAGGGATTCCTATGGCTACACCTTC
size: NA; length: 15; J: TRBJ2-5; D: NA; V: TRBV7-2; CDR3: CASSTGATIQETQYF; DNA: TGTGCCAGCAGCACGGGGGCTACTATACAAGAGACCCAGTACTTC
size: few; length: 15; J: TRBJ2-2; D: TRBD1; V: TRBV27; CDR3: CASSTRDRVSGELFF; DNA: TGTGCCAGCAGTACACGTGACAGGGTAAGCGGGGAGCTGTTTTTT
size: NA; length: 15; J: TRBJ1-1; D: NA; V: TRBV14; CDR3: CASSHRGPSNTEAFF; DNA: TGTGCCAGCAGCCATAGAGGACCGTCGAACACTGAAGCTTTCTTT
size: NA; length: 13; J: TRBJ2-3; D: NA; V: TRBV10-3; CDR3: CATQMDRTDTQYF; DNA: TGTGCCACCCAAATGGATCGCACAGATACGCAGTATTTT
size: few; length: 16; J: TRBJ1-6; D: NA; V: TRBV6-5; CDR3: CASSYQMWTVNSPLHF; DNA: TGTGCCAGCAGTTACCAGATGTGGACAGTTAATTCACCCCTCCACTTT
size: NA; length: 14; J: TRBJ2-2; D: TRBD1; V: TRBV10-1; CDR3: CASSGQGDTGELFF; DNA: TGCGCCAGCTCCGGACAGGGAGACACCGGGGAGCTGTTTTTT
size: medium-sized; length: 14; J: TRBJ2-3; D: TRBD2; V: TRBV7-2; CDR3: CASSLASGADTQYF; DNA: TGTGCCAGCAGCTTAGCTAGCGGGGCAGATACGCAGTATTTT
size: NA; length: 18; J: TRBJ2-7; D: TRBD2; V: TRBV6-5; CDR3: CASSYTGGGGSAPDTQYF; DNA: TGTGCCAGCAGTTATACGGGGGGGGGGGGGAGTGCCCCAGATACGCAGTACTTC
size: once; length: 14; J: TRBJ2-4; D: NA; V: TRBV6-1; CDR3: CASSEAGPKHIQYF; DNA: TGTGCCAGCAGTGAAGCAGGGCCAAAACACATTCAGTACTTC
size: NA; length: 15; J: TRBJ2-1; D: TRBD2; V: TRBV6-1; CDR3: CASRFYGTSRDEQFF; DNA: TGTGCCAGCAGATTCTACGGGACTAGCAGAGATGAGCAGTTTTTC
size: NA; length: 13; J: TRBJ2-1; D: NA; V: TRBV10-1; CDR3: CASSGTRYNEQFF; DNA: TGCGCCAGCAGTGGGACTCGCTACAATGAGCAGTTCTTC
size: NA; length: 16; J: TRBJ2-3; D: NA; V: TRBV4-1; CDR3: CASSQGVSESTDTQYF; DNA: TGCGCCAGCAGCCAAGGAGTCAGCGAGAGCACAGATACGCAGTATTTT
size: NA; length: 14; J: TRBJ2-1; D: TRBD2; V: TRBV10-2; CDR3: CASSGAGAGKEQFF; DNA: TGCGCCAGCAGTGGGGCGGGAGCGGGGAAGGAGCAGTTCTTC
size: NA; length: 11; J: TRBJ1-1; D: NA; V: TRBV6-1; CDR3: CASHRRTEAFF; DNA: TGTGCCAGCCATAGGAGAACTGAAGCTTTCTTT
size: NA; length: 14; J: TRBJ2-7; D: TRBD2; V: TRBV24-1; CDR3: CASPTSGFNYEQYF; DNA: TGTGCCAGCCCTACTAGCGGGTTTAACTACGAGCAGTACTTC
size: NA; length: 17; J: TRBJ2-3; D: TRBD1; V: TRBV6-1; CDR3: CASSVGRGQGGTGALYF; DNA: TGTGCCAGCAGTGTTGGTCGGGGACAGGGAGGCACCGGGGCGCTGTATTTT
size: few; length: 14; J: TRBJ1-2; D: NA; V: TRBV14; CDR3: CASSQKTGRLGYTF; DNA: TGTGCCAGCAGCCAGAAGACAGGCCGATTGGGCTACACCTTC
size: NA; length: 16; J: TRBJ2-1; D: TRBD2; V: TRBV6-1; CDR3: CASTSRRLAAYNEQFF; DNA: TGTGCCAGCACCTCTAGACGACTAGCAGCCTACAATGAGCAGTTCTTC
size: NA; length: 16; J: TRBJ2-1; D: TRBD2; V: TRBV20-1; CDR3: CSARSIAGNSYNEQFF; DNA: TGCAGTGCTAGGAGTATAGCGGGGAACTCCTACAATGAGCAGTTCTTC